These 26 T cell receptor beta chains originate from one sample sequenced in a study of blood T cell repertoires in COVID-19 (TCRdb year 2020). Libraries came from the immunoSEQ multiplex PCR assay. This immuneACCESS table, as held by TCRdb, lists in-frame sequences with V and J called but not all clones. Of the missing ones, under half trace to an unresolved V gene in checked studies; the others have no known cause. This sample holds 340,000 or so clones; over 70% were observed only once. Of the sample, roughly 3% is held by the ten largest clones. Material for sequencing was peripheral blood. These receptors originate from a man aged 30 to 39 with active or convalescent COVID-19.

The gene calls are TRBV30 and TRBJ2-7, with D possibly TRBD2 on 6 matching bases. The CDR3 consists of 14 residues. Per the germline V gene, CDR1 is GTSNPN and CDR2 is SVGIG (reference sequence). Trimming shortened V by 1 base and J by 3 bases, and 13 bases separated the two germline ends. The DNA of the CDR3 is TGTGCCTGGAGTGATGGCGGGAAACTCTACGAGCAGTACTTC. This translates into CAWSDGGKLYEQYF.

This chain uses TRBV21-1 with TRBJ1-4. TRBV21-1 represents a pseudogene. The length of the CDR3 is 11 residues. The CDR3 DNA is TGTGCCAGCAGCAAGAGCGAAAAACTGTTTTTT. Residues: CASSKSEKLFF.

This clone has more than one count but fewer than ten. The chain couples TRBV19 to TRBJ2-3; TRBD2 matches at 9 bases. The length of the CDR3 is 14 residues. V was clipped by 5 bases and J by 6 bases; unmatched bases: 6. Per germline, CDR1 LNHDA and CDR2 SQIVND (reference sequence). The CDR3 loop reads CASSLAGAFDTQYF. CDR3 DNA sequence: TGTGCCAGTAGTTTAGCGGGAGCTTTCGATACGCAGTATTTT.

The V gene is TRBV11-2, the J gene TRBJ1-1; the D is unclear. Germline V CDR1 and CDR2: SGHAT, FQNNGV. This CDR3 comprises 12 residues. Trimming left V 0 bases short and J 10 bases short, with 9 bases between. CDR3 loop: CASSLDTPGAFF. The CDR3, as DNA: TGTGCCAGCAGCTTAGATACCCCAGGAGCTTTCTTT.

This chain connects TRBV25-1 to TRBJ1-1; no firm D call. There are 14 residues in the CDR3. Germline CDR1 reads MGHDK; CDR2 reads SYGVNS. V was trimmed by 2 bases and J by 8 bases, leaving 15 bases between them. The CDR3 region is CASSEGSPRLEAFF. CDR3 DNA: TGTGCCAGCAGTGAAGGATCCCCGAGGTTGGAAGCTTTCTTT.

The V gene is TRBV12-3 or TRBV12-4, the J gene TRBJ1-5; no clear D. The CDR3 loop spans 12 amino acids. Trimming left V 6 bases short and J 11 bases short, with 14 bases between. In DNA form, the CDR3 reads TGTGCCAGCAGCCTACACACGGAGGCCCAGCATTTT. It is translated as CASSLHTEAQHF.

This clone was seen a few times. V gene TRBV4-2 combines with J gene TRBJ1-1, with D hard to call. The CDR3 has 13 amino acids. Trimming pared 0 bases from V and 8 bases from J, leaving 10 bases between. CDR1 and CDR2 from the germline V gene are LGHNA and YNFKEQ. The CDR3 protein is CASSQDRAGEAFF. The DNA for the CDR3 is TGTGCCAGCAGCCAAGATCGTGCGGGGGAAGCTTTCTTT.

J is TRBJ2-7 and V is TRBV11-2; unclear D gene. Germline loops: CDR1 SGHAT, CDR2 FQNNGV. The CDR3 is made up of 15 amino acids. The V gene lost 1 base and the J gene lost 3 bases, with 13 bases spanning the gap. The CDR3 is CASSLGRSAFYEQYF. The CDR3, as DNA: TGTGCCAGCAGCTTAGGACGGAGTGCCTTCTACGAGCAGTACTTC.

CDR3 nucleotides: TGTGCCAGCAGCCTCCTCGGGGATGTAAATGAGCAGTTCTTC. The encoded protein is CASSLLGDVNEQFF. The rearrangement uses TRBV14 and TRBJ2-1; weak D call: TRBD2 (5 bases). Looked up from germline, CDR1 is SGHDN and CDR2 is FVKESK. The V gene lost 4 bases and the J gene lost 7 bases, with 14 bases spanning the gap. This CDR3 region has 14 residues.

V and J are TRBV5-1 and TRBJ2-1, with TRBD2 matching over 10 bases. The CDR3 has 18 residues. V gave up 5 bases and J gave up 3 bases; unmatched junction bases: 14. Germline CDR1 and CDR2: SGHRS and YFSETQ. CDR3 coding DNA: TGCGCCAGCAGTTTCAACAGACTAGCGGGTCGCCTCTACAATGAGCAGTTCTTC. Translation gives CASSFNRLAGRLYNEQFF.

J is TRBJ1-2 and V is TRBV5-8; D remains ambiguous. The germline V gene encodes CDR1 SGHTS and CDR2 YDEGEE. The CDR3 has 17 amino acids. V was clipped by 0 bases and J by 1 base, with 16 bases between them. In DNA, the CDR3 is TGTGCCAGCAGCTTGGTCACTGAAATCTACCTTAACTATGGCTACACCTTC. The encoded protein is CASSLVTEIYLNYGYTF.

J is TRBJ2-7 and V is TRBV5-1; no reliable D call. The CDR3 is 9 residues long. Trimming removed 6 bases from V and 6 bases from J, with 4 bases in between. The germline CDR1 and CDR2 sequences are SGHRS and YFSETQ. CDR3: CASTGEQYF. The CDR3 bases are TGCGCCAGCACCGGCGAGCAGTACTTC.

The chain employs TRBV6-5 and TRBJ2-5, with 9 bases that match TRBD2. The V gene end was trimmed by 4 bases and the J gene end by 7 bases; junction bases not matched to a gene: 13. This CDR3 contains 16 residues. Germline V gene lookup returns CDR1 MNHEY and CDR2 SVGAGI. CDR3 in DNA: TGTGCCAGCAGTTCGGCCCTTAGCGGGGGCTCATGGACCCAGTACTTC. Translation gives CASSSALSGGSWTQYF.

The chain is built from TRBV4-2 and TRBJ1-5, with TRBD1 matching 7 bases. The germline gives CDR1 LGHNA, CDR2 YNFKEQ. The CDR3 consists of 15 residues. V shed 2 bases and J 0 bases; nucleotides not matched to a gene: 1. CDR3 nucleotides: TGTGCCAGCAGCCAAACAGGGGTTAGCAATCAGCCCCAGCATTTT. It yields the protein CASSQTGVSNQPQHF.

The V and J genes are TRBV6-2 or TRBV6-3 and TRBJ2-5; 14 positions match TRBD2. CDR1 is MNHEY, CDR2 SVGEGT, per germline. This CDR3 has 17 amino acids. The ends lost 2 bases at V and 1 base at J; junction bases unmatched: 3. CDR3 in DNA: TGTGCCAGCAGTTACGGACTAGCGGGAGGAACCCAAGAGACCCAGTACTTC. The encoded protein is CASSYGLAGGTQETQYF.

V is TRBV6-5 and J is TRBJ1-2; D might be TRBD1 (6 bases). The CDR3 is 15 amino acids. CDR1 and CDR2 from the germline V gene are MNHEY and SVGAGI. The V end lost 7 bases, the J end lost 3 bases, and 18 bases lay between the germline ends. This CDR3 is CASTPGAGWDYGYTF. CDR3 coding DNA: TGTGCCAGCACCCCAGGGGCAGGGTGGGACTATGGCTACACCTTC.

The V gene is TRBV3-1 (or the pseudogene TRBV3-2), the J gene TRBJ2-7; possibly TRBD1 for D (6 bases). Germline V CDR1 and CDR2: LGHDT, YNNKEL (reference sequence). Trimming took 4 bases from V and 0 from J, leaving 10 bases between them. The CDR3 runs to 14 residues. CDR3 amino acids: CASSPDSSSYEQYF. The CDR3 DNA is TGTGCCAGCAGCCCGGACAGCAGCTCCTACGAGCAGTACTTC.

The chain is built from TRBV4-3 and TRBJ2-1; no definite D call. CDR3 length: 13 residues. V was trimmed by 5 bases and J by 10 bases, leaving 15 bases between them. Germline CDR1 LGHNA, CDR2 YSLEER. The CDR3 protein is CASSADSINEQFF. In DNA, the CDR3 is TGCGCCAGCAGCGCTGACTCAATAAACGAGCAGTTCTTC.

The J gene is TRBJ1-5, the V gene TRBV24-1; no clear D. This CDR3 is 16 amino acids long. V was pared by 3 bases and J by 8 bases, with 19 bases between. Germline CDR1 and CDR2: KGHDR and SFDVKD. For the CDR3, the DNA is TGTGCCACCAGTGATAGTAGGAGGGAGCCTAAGGAGCCCCAGCATTTT. Protein sequence: CATSDSRREPKEPQHF.

Here the CDR3 DNA reads TGTGCCAGCAGGGGCGGGATCCCTGACGAGCAGTACTTC. Amino acid sequence: CASRGGIPDEQYF. The chain links TRBV6-6 to TRBJ2-7; TRBD2 is a possible D gene (6 bases). Between the trimmed V and J ends, which lost 6 bases and 5 bases, there was a span of 14 bases. CDR1 is MNHNY, CDR2 SVGAGI, per germline (reference sequence). The CDR3 length is 13 residues.

This rearrangement joins TRBV19 to TRBJ1-6, with 7 bases identical to TRBD1. V shed 7 bases, J shed 10 bases, and the junction held 19 bases outside the gene matches. CDR1 is LNHDA and CDR2 is SQIVND in the germline V gene (reference sequence). The CDR3 extends over 17 amino acids. The CDR3 nucleotides read TGTGCCAGTACTTCTCTCAGGGGACAGCTAAACGGATCACCCCTCCACTTT. Its translation is CASTSLRGQLNGSPLHF.

This clone was found a few times. The chain combines TRBV7-8 with TRBJ1-2; perhaps TRBD1 as D (5 bases). Per the germline V gene, CDR1 is SGHVS and CDR2 is FQNEAQ. V lost 2 bases and J lost 8, with 9 bases in between. The CDR3 is 12 amino acids. CDR3 loop: CASSLTKGGYTF. CDR3 nucleotides: TGTGCCAGCAGCTTAACTAAGGGGGGCTACACCTTC.

This chain joins TRBV19 and TRBJ1-6; a possible D gene is TRBD1 (5 bases). Germline lookup yields CDR1 LNHDA and CDR2 SQIVND (reference sequence). CDR3 size: 15 residues. Trimming took 3 bases from V and 9 from J, leaving 15 bases between them. The CDR3 coding sequence is TGTGCCAGTAGTATGGCACGGGGACTAGCTTCACCCCTCCACTTT. This gives the protein CASSMARGLASPLHF.

The V gene is TRBV10-2, the J gene TRBJ2-7, with 7 nucleotides matching TRBD1. Unmatched junction bases numbered 6, after V lost 7 bases and J lost 3 bases. This CDR3 has 13 residues. The germline V gene encodes CDR1 WSHSY and CDR2 SAAADI. The CDR3 loop reads CASKNHRGYEQYF. Here the CDR3 DNA reads TGCGCCAGCAAGAACCACAGGGGCTACGAGCAGTACTTC.

V usage is TRBV18 and J usage is TRBJ2-1, with 12 nucleotides matching TRBD2. After removal of 2 bases from V and 6 bases from J, the junction contained 2 bases not matched to a gene. The CDR3 extends over 15 amino acids. Germline values: CDR1 KGHSH, CDR2 LQKENI. CDR3 sequence (DNA): TGTGCCAGCTCACCAGCGGGACTAGCGGGCAATGAGCAGTTCTTC. It encodes CASSPAGLAGNEQFF.

This clone was recorded a few times. J is TRBJ2-3 and V is TRBV30, with TRBD2 matching 8 bases. Germline V CDR1 and CDR2: GTSNPN, SVGIG (reference sequence). CDR3 length equals 17 residues. With V trimmed by 0 bases and J by 4 bases, 12 bases remained unmatched. CDR3 sequence reads: CAWSVVTYGRAPDTQYF. The CDR3 DNA is TGTGCCTGGAGTGTAGTAACCTACGGGAGGGCCCCAGATACGCAGTATTTT. The complete variable domain, with remaining parts taken from reference TRBV30 and TRBJ2-3, reads SQTIHQWPATLVQPVGSPLSLECTVEGTSNPNLYWYRQAAGRGLQLLFYSVGIGQISSEVPQNLSASRPQDRQFILSSKKLLLSDSGFYLCAWSVVTYGRAPDTQYFGPGTRLTVL.